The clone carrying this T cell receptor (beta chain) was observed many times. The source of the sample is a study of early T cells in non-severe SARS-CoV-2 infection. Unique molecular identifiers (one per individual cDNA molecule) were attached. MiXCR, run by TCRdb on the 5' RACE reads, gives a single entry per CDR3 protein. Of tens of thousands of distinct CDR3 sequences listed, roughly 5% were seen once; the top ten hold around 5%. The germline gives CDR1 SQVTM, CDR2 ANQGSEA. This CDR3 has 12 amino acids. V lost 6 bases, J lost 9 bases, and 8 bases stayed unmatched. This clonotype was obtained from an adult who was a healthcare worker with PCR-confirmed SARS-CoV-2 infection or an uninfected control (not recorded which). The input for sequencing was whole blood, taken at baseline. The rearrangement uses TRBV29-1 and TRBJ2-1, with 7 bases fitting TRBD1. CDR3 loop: CSVPGGGSEQFF. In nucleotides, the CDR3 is TGCAGCGTCCCAGGGGGTGGTAGTGAGCAGTTCTTC.